A single sample is the source of the 8 T cell receptor beta chains below, sequenced in a study of cytomegalovirus exposure and HLA in healthy donors (dated by TCRdb to 2016 to 2017). The library was built by means of the immunoSEQ multiplex PCR assay. For the multiplex PCR, a mixture combining 60 forward primers for TCR Vbeta segments and 13 reverse primers for TCR Jbeta segments was used. TCRdb holds this immuneACCESS table with in-frame rearrangements only. Some clones are missing; in checked studies, unresolved V genes explain under half, and the rest has no known cause. The sample table holds approximately 130,000 clones, of which 80% were seen once. The ten largest clones take up around 4.1% of the sample. Sequenced: PBMCs. Receptors were obtained from a woman in her thirties or forties in good health and CMV-seronegative.

The chain combines TRBV29-1 with TRBJ2-1; 7 bases map to TRBD2. This CDR3 has 16 amino acids. J lost 0 bases, V lost 4 bases, and 9 bases had no gene match. Germline V gene data show CDR1 as SQVTM and CDR2 as ANQGSEA. In DNA form, the CDR3 reads TGCAGCGTTGTCGGGGCTAGCGGTTACTCCTACAATGAGCAGTTCTTC. The encoded protein is CSVVGASGYSYNEQFF.

The chain combines TRBV29-1 with TRBJ2-3, with TRBD1 identical over 9 bases. V lost 8 bases, J lost 4 bases, and 10 bases stayed unmatched. Germline values: CDR1 SQVTM, CDR2 ANQGSEA. This CDR3 region has 14 residues. As DNA, the CDR3 is TGCAGCCTGGGACAGGGACGTTCTCCAGATACGCAGTATTTT. Its translation is CSLGQGRSPDTQYF.

The J gene is TRBJ1-2, the V gene TRBV4-1; 8 bases match TRBD1. Germline V gene lookup returns CDR1 MGHRA and CDR2 YSYEKL. There are 16 residues in the CDR3. V dropped 2 bases and J dropped 4; count of bases not matched to a gene: 9. The DNA of the CDR3 is TGCGCCAGCAGCCAACTTACAGGGGGTGGGGGCTATGGCTACACCTTC. It yields the protein CASSQLTGGGGYGYTF.

This rearrangement joins TRBV28 to TRBJ2-3; TRBD2 matches 10 bases. V shed 6 bases, J shed 4 bases, and the junction held 7 bases outside the gene matches. This CDR3 has 15 residues. Germline values: CDR1 MDHEN, CDR2 SYDVKM. DNA for the CDR3: TGTGCCAGCAGCCAGAAGCGGGGGGGTTCAGATACGCAGTATTTT. This codes for CASSQKRGGSDTQYF.

The J gene is TRBJ2-7, the V gene TRBV7-2, with 12 bases aligning to TRBD1. Germline V gives CDR1 SGHTA, CDR2 FQGNSA. The J segment lost 5 bases and the V segment lost 1 base, leaving 3 bases of the junction unmatched. The CDR3 is 15 amino acids. Written as DNA, the CDR3 is TGTGCCAGCAGCTTAGGGGGACAGGGGGCAAACGAGCAGTACTTC. This codes for CASSLGGQGANEQYF.

V usage is TRBV6-5 and J usage is TRBJ2-5; D not certain. CDR3 length: 14 residues. V lost 0 bases and J lost 2, with 7 bases in between. Germline values: CDR1 MNHEY, CDR2 SVGAGI. The CDR3 DNA sequence: TGTGCCAGCAGTTACTCAATACAACAAGAGACCCAGTACTTC. Translation gives CASSYSIQQETQYF.

The chain employs TRBV18 and TRBJ2-1; D gene uncertain. The germline V gene encodes CDR1 KGHSH and CDR2 LQKENI. V was cut by 2 bases and J by 5 bases, with 7 bases left in between. The CDR3 extends over 13 amino acids. CDR3 DNA sequence: TGTGCCAGCTCACCATCCCGTAACAATGAGCAGTTCTTC. It translates to CASSPSRNNEQFF.

The chain is built from TRBV4-2 and TRBJ2-3; the D is unclear. Germline V gene lookup returns CDR1 LGHNA and CDR2 YNFKEQ. Trimming left V 2 bases short and J 14 bases short, with 11 bases between. The CDR3 loop spans 11 amino acids. CDR3 coding DNA: TGTGCCAGCAGCCAACCCCCTCAGTGGTATTTT. Residues: CASSQPPQWYF.